Following are 25 T cell receptor beta chains from one sample sequenced in a study of breast tumors, draining lymph nodes, adjacent tissues. TCRdb called the multiplex PCR reads again in MiXCR, with one record for every CDR3 protein. Among approximately 210,000 distinct CDR3 sequences listed, approximately 31% were seen once. Breast cancer patients provided tissue from their axillary draining lymph nodes. Source material: axillary lymph node tissue. These receptors came from a female donor with breast cancer. Some clones in this sample may be carry-over from other donors' samples.

In its sample, this clonotype was seen many times. The junction differs from germline at one of its ends, possibly a read error. V is TRBV5-1 and J is TRBJ2-5; 8 bases agree with TRBD1. Per germline, CDR1 SGHRS and CDR2 YFSETQ. This CDR3 is built from 14 residues. CDR3 amino acids: CASSLGDRQDTQYF. CDR3 in DNA: TGCGCCAGCAGCTTGGGGGACAGGCAAGACACCCAGTACTTC.

J is TRBJ1-5 and V is TRBV18; D may be TRBD1 (5 bases). CDR3 length: 15 amino acids. Germline V gene data show CDR1 as KGHSH and CDR2 as LQKENI. The V and J ends lost 6 bases and 3 bases respectively, with 15 bases between them. CDR3 sequence reads: CASSPGSTTNQPQHF. The CDR3 DNA reads TGTGCCAGCTCTCCAGGGTCTACCACCAATCAGCCCCAGCATTTT.

Many counts were recorded for this clonotype. Mismatch with germline at one junction end may stem from a read error. V and J are TRBV6-5 and TRBJ1-2, with TRBD1 as a possible D gene (5 bases). This CDR3 has 14 amino acids. The germline V gene encodes CDR1 MNHEY and CDR2 SVGAGI. CDR3 DNA sequence: TGTGCCAGCAGTCACTCGGGGCCTGGCGGAGGCTACACCTTC. Its translation is CASSHSGPGGGYTF.

This clonotype appeared many times. The chain joins TRBV20-1 to TRBJ2-1; 13 positions agree with TRBD2. The CDR3 extends over 15 amino acids. Germline CDR1 is DFQATT and CDR2 is SNEGSKA (reference sequence). With V trimmed by 4 bases and J by 6 bases, 6 bases remained unmatched. The CDR3: CSAIGLAGVGNEQFF. The CDR3 DNA reads TGCAGTGCTATCGGACTAGCGGGAGTCGGCAATGAGCAGTTCTTC.

This clonotype was found many times. V gene TRBV6-4 combines with J gene TRBJ2-3, with D perhaps matching TRBD2 (6 bases). V was cut by 1 base and J by 0 bases, with 11 bases left in between. Germline V gene sequence: CDR1 MRHNA, CDR2 SNTAGT. There are 16 residues in the CDR3. CDR3 sequence reads: CASSDFAGRSTDTQYF. The CDR3 nucleotides are TGTGCCAGCAGTGACTTTGCGGGACGCAGCACAGATACGCAGTATTTT.

A word on this clonotype: The CDR3 end shows no conserved phenylalanine or tryptophan, and so a read error is likely. V usage is TRBV7-9 and J usage is TRBJ1-2, with 7 bases matching TRBD1. This CDR3 spans 14 amino acids. J gave up 8 bases and V 4 bases, and 10 bases lay outside the gene matches. Germline V CDR1 and CDR2: SEHNR, FQNEAQ (reference sequence). CDR3 residues: CASSSTGTVYGYTP. The CDR3 region has the DNA TGTGCCAGCAGCTCTACCGGGACAGTCTACGGCTACACCCCC.

At least ten counts were recorded for this clonotype. The chain has TRBV7-6 and TRBJ2-7; 7 nucleotides line up with TRBD2. This CDR3 region has 13 residues. With V trimmed by 5 bases and J by 3 bases, 4 bases remained unmatched. Germline-derived CDR1 and CDR2 are SGHVS and FNYEAQ. The CDR3 DNA reads as TGTGCCAGCAGCCCTCCTAGCGGCTACGAGCAGTACTTC. It yields the protein CASSPPSGYEQYF.

This clonotype appeared a single time. Sequence at one end of the junction differs from germline and may be a read error. The J gene is TRBJ2-6, the V gene TRBV14; 12 bases match TRBD2. This CDR3 region has 13 residues. The V gene's germline CDR1 is SGHDN and CDR2 FVKESK. CDR3 sequence: CASSQGAASGRGF. DNA for the CDR3: TGTGCCAGCAGCCAAGGGGCGGCTAGCGGGAGGGGTTTC.

This clonotype was counted ten times or more. This chain links TRBV20-1 with TRBJ2-3; 8 nucleotides match TRBD1. V dropped 5 bases and J dropped 0; count of bases not matched to a gene: 4. Germline assignment: CDR1 DFQATT and CDR2 SNEGSKA (reference sequence). CDR3 length: 14 amino acids. CDR3 amino acids: CSAPRQGSTDTQYF. In DNA, the CDR3 is TGCAGTGCTCCAAGACAGGGGAGCACAGATACGCAGTATTTT.

This clonotype was recorded many times. The chain couples TRBV5-6 to TRBJ2-4; D gene unclear. CDR1 and CDR2 from the germline V gene are SGHDT and YYEEEE. Trimming removed 1 base from V and 1 base from J, with 12 bases in between. The CDR3 is 16 residues long. CDR3 sequence reads: CASSLKVGSAKNIQYF. CDR3 nucleotide sequence: TGTGCCAGCAGCTTGAAAGTTGGGTCTGCCAAAAACATTCAGTACTTC.

This clonotype has at least ten counts. The genes are TRBV30 and TRBJ1-2; D gene ambiguous. Trimming removed 3 bases from V and 8 bases from J, with 10 bases in between. CDR3 length equals 11 residues. The germline V gene encodes CDR1 GTSNPN and CDR2 SVGIG (reference sequence). The CDR3 bases are TGTGCCTGGAGCCCCGGGCGGGGCTACACCTTC. Encoded protein: CAWSPGRGYTF.

The rearrangement links TRBV29-1 to TRBJ2-5; 10 positions agree with TRBD1. V shed 6 bases, J shed 4 bases, and the junction held 8 bases outside the gene matches. The CDR3 consists of 14 residues. CDR1 and CDR2 from the germline V gene are SQVTM and ANQGSEA. This CDR3 is CSVQPWTGGETQYF. The CDR3 DNA reads TGCAGCGTCCAACCGTGGACAGGGGGAGAGACCCAGTACTTC.

About this clonotype: This clone may be a read error of a much larger clone one base away. The chain uses TRBV5-6 and TRBJ2-1, with TRBD2 as a possible D gene (5 bases). The CDR3 is made up of 17 amino acids. The germline V gene encodes CDR1 SGHDT and CDR2 YYEEEE. V shed 9 bases and J shed 8 bases, with 30 bases lying between them. This chain's CDR3 is CANGFRWSSRTGDEQFF. The CDR3 DNA sequence: TGTGCCAACGGCTTTCGGTGGAGTAGCAGGACTGGGGATGAGCAGTTCTTC.

This clonotype has a single count. An end of the junction does not agree with germline; a read error may underlie this. This chain joins TRBV13 and TRBJ1-3; D ambiguous. In germline, CDR1 is PRHDT, CDR2 FYEKMQ (reference sequence). This CDR3 region has 8 residues. CDR3 residues: CASSSMAF. CDR3 coding DNA: TGTGCCAGCAGCTCCATGGCTTTC.

Ten or more counts support this clonotype. The gene calls are TRBV3-1 and TRBJ2-7, with D uncertain. Germline V CDR1 and CDR2: LGHDT, YNNKEL (reference sequence). The germline V and J ends were trimmed by 5 bases and 3 bases, with 5 bases remaining between them. The CDR3 totals 11 residues. CDR3 protein: CASSSIYEQYF. The CDR3 DNA sequence: TGTGCCAGCAGCAGCATCTACGAGCAGTACTTC.

This clonotype has a count of ten or more. This rearrangement joins TRBV14 to TRBJ2-3; tentatively, D is TRBD1 or TRBD2 (5 bases each). The CDR3 runs 17 residues. V was cut by 4 bases and J by 2 bases, with 19 bases left in between. Germline V CDR1 and CDR2: SGHDN, FVKESK. CDR3 sequence reads: CASSRSRARGYTDTQYF. In DNA, the CDR3 is TGTGCCAGCAGCCGATCCAGGGCCCGGGGATACACAGATACGCAGTATTTT.

A few counts support this clonotype. A much larger clone lies one base from this, so it may be a read error. The V and J genes are TRBV7-2 and TRBJ2-7; a weak D match, TRBD2 (6 bases). The CDR3 extends over 15 amino acids. Germline V gene lookup returns CDR1 SGHTA and CDR2 FQGNSA. The CDR3 here is CASSLELAGTYEQHF. The CDR3 nucleotides read TGTGCCAGCAGCTTAGAGTTGGCGGGAACGTACGAGCAGCACTTC.

Many counts were recorded for this clonotype. This chain links TRBV7-6 with TRBJ2-1; TRBD2 agrees at 14 bases. Germline lookup yields CDR1 SGHVS and CDR2 FNYEAQ. The J segment lost 12 bases and the V segment lost 1 base, leaving 8 bases of the junction unmatched. The CDR3 consists of 16 residues. CDR3 residues: CASSLVVGLAGAPQFF. DNA of the CDR3: TGTGCCAGCAGCTTAGTAGTGGGACTAGCGGGAGCCCCGCAGTTCTTC.

Comments on this clonotype: This may be a read error, as it is one base from a much larger clone. This sequence joins TRBV11-2 and TRBJ2-7; D perhaps matches TRBD2 (5 bases). The V gene's germline CDR1 is SGHAT and CDR2 FQNNGV. The CDR3 is made up of 13 amino acids. The V end was cut by 6 bases, the J end by 6 bases, with 15 bases between. This chain's CDR3 is CASRSSGTSEQYF. The DNA for the CDR3 is TGTGCCAGCAGGTCCTCGGGAACCTCCGAGCAGTACTTC.

The chain combines TRBV24-1 with TRBJ2-3, with TRBD2 matching 8 bases. CDR1 KGHDR and CDR2 SFDVKD come from the germline V gene. This CDR3 is built from 14 residues. The ends lost 7 bases at V and 11 bases at J; junction bases unmatched: 13. The CDR3 here is CATSAPGGRDEQYF. The DNA of the CDR3 is TGTGCCACCAGCGCCCCGGGGGGGCGGGATGAGCAGTATTTT.

This clonotype was seen repeatedly, ten times or more. The chain has TRBV11-1 and TRBJ2-1; TRBD2 matches at 14 bases. This CDR3 has 16 residues. Germline V gene sequence: CDR1 SGHAT, CDR2 FQDESV (reference sequence). The V gene end was trimmed by 5 bases and the J gene end by 8 bases; junction bases not matched to a gene: 8. The CDR3 is CASSDTGLAGVYEQFF. The DNA of the CDR3 is TGTGCCAGCAGCGATACGGGACTAGCGGGAGTCTATGAGCAGTTCTTC.

This clonotype was seen a few times. Without the conserved terminal phenylalanine or tryptophan, this CDR3 likely stems from a read error. This chain joins TRBV6-5 and TRBJ2-1; perhaps TRBD2 as D (5 bases). V lost 6 bases and J 2 bases, leaving 14 bases between the germline ends. This CDR3 region has 15 residues. CDR1 and CDR2 from the germline V gene are MNHEY and SVGAGI. The CDR3 here is CASSLALAAYNEQFL. For the CDR3, the DNA is TGTGCCAGCAGCTTAGCGTTGGCGGCCTACAATGAGCAGTTCCTC.

This clonotype was detected many times. The rearrangement uses TRBV6-5 and TRBJ2-2; no clear D gene. This CDR3 region has 11 residues. Germline V CDR1 and CDR2: MNHEY, SVGAGI. Trimming shortened V by 11 bases and J by 4 bases, and 8 bases separated the two germline ends. The CDR3 DNA is TGTGCCGTGATGACCACCGGGGAGCTGTTTTTT. Amino acid sequence: CAVMTTGELFF.

Worth noting for this clonotype: This likely comes from a read error, as the CDR3 has no conserved phenylalanine or tryptophan at its end. The chain has TRBV30 and TRBJ1-1; 7 bases are a match to TRBD1. V lost 5 bases, J lost 0 bases, and 3 bases stayed unmatched. Germline V gene sequence: CDR1 GTSNPN, CDR2 SVGIG (reference sequence). The CDR3 is 13 amino acids. The CDR3 DNA follows: TGTGCCTGGCAGGGGGTCTTGAACACTGAAGCTTTCTGT. Amino acids: CAWQGVLNTEAFC.

This clonotype has at least ten counts. V usage is TRBV7-2 and J usage is TRBJ2-3; D perhaps matches TRBD2 (5 bases). The CDR3 length is 14 residues. V lost 3 bases to trimming and J lost 2 bases, with 9 bases between them. Per the germline V gene, CDR1 is SGHTA and CDR2 is FQGNSA. In nucleotides, the CDR3 is TGTGCCAGCAGCTTGAGGGCAGACACAGATACGCAGTATTTT. Translated, it gives CASSLRADTDTQYF.